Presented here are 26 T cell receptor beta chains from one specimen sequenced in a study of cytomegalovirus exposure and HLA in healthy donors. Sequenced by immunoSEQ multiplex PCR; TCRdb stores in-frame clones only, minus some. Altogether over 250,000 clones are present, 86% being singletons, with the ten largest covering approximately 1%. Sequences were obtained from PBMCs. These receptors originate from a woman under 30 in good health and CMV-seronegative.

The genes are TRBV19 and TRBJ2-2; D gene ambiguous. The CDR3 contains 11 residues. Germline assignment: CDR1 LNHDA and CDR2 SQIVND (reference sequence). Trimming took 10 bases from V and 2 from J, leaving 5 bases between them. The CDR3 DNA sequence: TGTGCCACGACAAACACCGGGGAGCTGTTTTTT. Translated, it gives CATTNTGELFF. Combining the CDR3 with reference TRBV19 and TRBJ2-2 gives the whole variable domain DGGITQSPKYLFRKEGQNVTLSCEQNLNHDAMYWYRQDPGQGLRLIYYSQIVNDFQKGDIAEGYSVSREKKESFPLTVTSAQKNPTAFYLCATTNTGELFFGEGSRLTVL.

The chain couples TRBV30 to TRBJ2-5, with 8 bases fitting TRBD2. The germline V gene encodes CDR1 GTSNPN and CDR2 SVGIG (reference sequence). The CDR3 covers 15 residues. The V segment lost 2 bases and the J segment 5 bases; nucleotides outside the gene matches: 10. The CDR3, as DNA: TGTGCCTGGAGTCCCGGGAGGGCCTTGGGGGAGACCCAGTACTTC. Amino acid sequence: CAWSPGRALGETQYF. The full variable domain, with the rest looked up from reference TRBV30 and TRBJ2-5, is SQTIHQWPATLVQPVGSPLSLECTVEGTSNPNLYWYRQAAGRGLQLLFYSVGIGQISSEVPQNLSASRPQDRQFILSSKKLLLSDSGFYLCAWSPGRALGETQYFGPGTRLLVL.

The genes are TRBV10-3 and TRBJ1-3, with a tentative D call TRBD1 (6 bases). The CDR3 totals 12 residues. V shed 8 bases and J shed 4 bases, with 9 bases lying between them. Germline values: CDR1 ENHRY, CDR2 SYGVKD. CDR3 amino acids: CAISGEGNTIYF. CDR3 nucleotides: TGTGCCATCTCAGGGGAAGGAAACACCATATATTTT.

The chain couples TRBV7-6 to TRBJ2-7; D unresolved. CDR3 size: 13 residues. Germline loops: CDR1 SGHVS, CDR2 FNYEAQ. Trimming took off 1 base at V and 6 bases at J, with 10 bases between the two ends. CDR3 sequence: CASSLDPRSEQYF. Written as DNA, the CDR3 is TGTGCCAGCAGCTTAGACCCCAGAAGCGAGCAGTACTTC.

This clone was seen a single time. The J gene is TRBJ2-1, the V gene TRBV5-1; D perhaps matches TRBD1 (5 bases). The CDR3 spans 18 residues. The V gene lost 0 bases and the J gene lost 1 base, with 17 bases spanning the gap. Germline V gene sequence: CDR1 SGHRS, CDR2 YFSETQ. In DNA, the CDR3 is TGCGCCAGCAGCTTGGTAAAGGTGGGGCTAAGGTCCTACAATGAGCAGTTCTTC. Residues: CASSLVKVGLRSYNEQFF.

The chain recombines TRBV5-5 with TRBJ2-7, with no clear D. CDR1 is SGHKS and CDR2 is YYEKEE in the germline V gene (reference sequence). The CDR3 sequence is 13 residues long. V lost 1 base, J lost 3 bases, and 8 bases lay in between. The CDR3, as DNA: TGTGCCAGCAGCTTGATCTTAAACTACGAGCAGTACTTC. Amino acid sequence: CASSLILNYEQYF.

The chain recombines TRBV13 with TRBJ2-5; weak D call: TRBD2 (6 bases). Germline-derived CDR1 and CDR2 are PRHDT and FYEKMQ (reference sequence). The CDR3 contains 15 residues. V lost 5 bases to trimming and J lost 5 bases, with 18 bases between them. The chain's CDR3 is CASSIQRVAGETQYF. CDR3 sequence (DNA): TGTGCCAGCAGCATCCAGCGGGTGGCGGGGGAGACCCAGTACTTC.

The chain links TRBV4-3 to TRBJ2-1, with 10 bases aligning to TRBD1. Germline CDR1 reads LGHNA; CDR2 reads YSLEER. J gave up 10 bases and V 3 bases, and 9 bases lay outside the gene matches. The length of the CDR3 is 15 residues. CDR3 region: CASSHDGTGVREQFF. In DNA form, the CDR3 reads TGCGCCAGCAGCCATGATGGGACAGGGGTCCGAGAGCAGTTCTTC.

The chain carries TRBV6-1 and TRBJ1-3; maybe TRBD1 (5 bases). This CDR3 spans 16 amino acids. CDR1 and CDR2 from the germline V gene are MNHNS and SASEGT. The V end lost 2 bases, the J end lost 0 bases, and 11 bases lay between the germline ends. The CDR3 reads CASSEIDSYSGNTIYF. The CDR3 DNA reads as TGTGCCAGCAGTGAAATCGACAGTTACTCTGGAAACACCATATATTTT.

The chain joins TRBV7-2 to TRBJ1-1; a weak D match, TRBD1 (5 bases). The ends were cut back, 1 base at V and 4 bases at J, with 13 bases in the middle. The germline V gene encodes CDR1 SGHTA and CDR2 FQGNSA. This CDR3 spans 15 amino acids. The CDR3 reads CASSLDKAGTTEAFF. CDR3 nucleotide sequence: TGTGCCAGCAGCTTAGACAAGGCGGGGACCACTGAAGCTTTCTTT.

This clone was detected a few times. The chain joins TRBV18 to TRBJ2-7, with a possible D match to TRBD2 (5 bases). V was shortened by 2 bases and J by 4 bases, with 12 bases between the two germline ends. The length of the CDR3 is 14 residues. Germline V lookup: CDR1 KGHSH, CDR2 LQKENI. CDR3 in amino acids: CASSPARGNYEQYF. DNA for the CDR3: TGTGCCAGCTCACCAGCCCGAGGGAATTACGAGCAGTACTTC.

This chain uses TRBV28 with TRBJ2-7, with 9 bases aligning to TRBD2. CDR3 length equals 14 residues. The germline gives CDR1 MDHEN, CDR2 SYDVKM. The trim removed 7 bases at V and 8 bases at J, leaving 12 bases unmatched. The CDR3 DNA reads TGTGCCAGCACCCGACCCTCGACTAGCGGTAAGCAGTACTTC. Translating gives CASTRPSTSGKQYF.

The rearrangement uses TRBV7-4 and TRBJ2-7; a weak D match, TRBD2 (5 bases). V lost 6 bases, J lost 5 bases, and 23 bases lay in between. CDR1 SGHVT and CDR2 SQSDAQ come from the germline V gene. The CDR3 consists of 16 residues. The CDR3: CASRLLRSGSQNEQYF. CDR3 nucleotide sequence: TGTGCCAGCAGGCTCCTGAGATCGGGGAGTCAGAACGAGCAGTACTTC.

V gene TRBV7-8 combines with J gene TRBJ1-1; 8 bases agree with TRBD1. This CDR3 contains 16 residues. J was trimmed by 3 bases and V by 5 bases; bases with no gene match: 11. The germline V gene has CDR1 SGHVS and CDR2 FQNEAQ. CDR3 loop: CASSKDQGARDTEAFF. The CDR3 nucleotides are TGTGCCAGCAGCAAGGACCAGGGGGCGCGAGACACTGAAGCTTTCTTT.

CDR3 in amino acids: CASSSQGGDTEAFF. In DNA, the CDR3 is TGTGCCAGCAGTTCACAGGGTGGGGACACTGAAGCTTTCTTT. The chain uses TRBV28 and TRBJ1-1, with a possible D match to TRBD1 (6 bases). V was cut by 4 bases and J by 3 bases, with 12 bases left in between. CDR1 is MDHEN, CDR2 SYDVKM, per germline. This CDR3 region has 14 residues.

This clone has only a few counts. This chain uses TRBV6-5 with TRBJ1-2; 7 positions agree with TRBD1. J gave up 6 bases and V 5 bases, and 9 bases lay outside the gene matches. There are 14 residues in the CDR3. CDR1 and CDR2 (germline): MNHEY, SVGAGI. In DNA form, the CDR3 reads TGTGCCAGCAGTCCCTTGACAGGGTGGGATGGCTACACCTTC. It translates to CASSPLTGWDGYTF.

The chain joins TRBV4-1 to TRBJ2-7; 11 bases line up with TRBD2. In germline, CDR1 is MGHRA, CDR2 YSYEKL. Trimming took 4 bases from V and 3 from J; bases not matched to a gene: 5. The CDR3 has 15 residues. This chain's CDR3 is CASSPTTSGNYEQYF. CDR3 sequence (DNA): TGCGCCAGCAGCCCCACGACTAGCGGGAACTACGAGCAGTACTTC.

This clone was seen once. The CDR3 spells CASSSGTSGRAVYNEQFF. The CDR3 DNA is TGCGCCAGCAGTTCCGGGACTAGCGGGAGGGCCGTCTACAATGAGCAGTTCTTC. The chain has TRBV10-1 and TRBJ2-1; 16 nucleotides agree with TRBD2. Trimming removed 5 bases from V and 3 bases from J; junction bases left unmatched: 7. The CDR3 has 18 residues. Germline values: CDR1 WNHNN, CDR2 SYGVQD (reference sequence).

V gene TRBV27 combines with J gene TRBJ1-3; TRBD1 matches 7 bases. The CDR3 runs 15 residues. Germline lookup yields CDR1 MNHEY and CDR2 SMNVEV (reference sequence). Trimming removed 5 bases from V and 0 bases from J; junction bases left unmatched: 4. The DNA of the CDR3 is TGTGCCAGCAGTCGGACAGGAGACTCTGGAAACACCATATATTTT. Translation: CASSRTGDSGNTIYF.

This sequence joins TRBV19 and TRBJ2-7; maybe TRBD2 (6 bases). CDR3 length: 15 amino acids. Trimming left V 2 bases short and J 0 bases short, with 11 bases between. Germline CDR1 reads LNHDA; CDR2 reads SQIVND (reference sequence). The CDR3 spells CASSIRGSPSYEQYF. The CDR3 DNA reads TGTGCCAGTAGTATACGGGGGAGTCCCTCCTACGAGCAGTACTTC.

The CDR3 DNA reads as TGTGCCAGCAGCCCCACTAGCGACAATGAGCAGTTCTTC. It specifies CASSPTSDNEQFF. The J gene is TRBJ2-1, the V gene TRBV7-9; TRBD2 agrees at 7 bases. The CDR3 runs 13 residues. V lost 5 bases to trimming and J lost 5 bases; unmatched junction nucleotides: 3. Germline CDR1 and CDR2: SEHNR and FQNEAQ (reference sequence). Drawing the rest from reference TRBV7-9 and TRBJ2-1, the complete variable domain is DTGVSQNPRHKITKRGQNVTFRCDPISEHNRLYWYRQTLGQGPEFLTYFQNEAQLEKSRLLSDRFSAERPKGSFSTLEIQRTEQGDSAMYLCASSPTSDNEQFFGPGTRLTVL.

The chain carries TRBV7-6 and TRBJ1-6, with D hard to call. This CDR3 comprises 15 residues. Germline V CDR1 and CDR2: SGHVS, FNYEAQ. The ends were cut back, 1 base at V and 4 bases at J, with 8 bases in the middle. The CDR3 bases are TGTGCCAGCAGCTTAGTTGCACAGTATAATTCACCCCTCCACTTT. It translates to CASSLVAQYNSPLHF.

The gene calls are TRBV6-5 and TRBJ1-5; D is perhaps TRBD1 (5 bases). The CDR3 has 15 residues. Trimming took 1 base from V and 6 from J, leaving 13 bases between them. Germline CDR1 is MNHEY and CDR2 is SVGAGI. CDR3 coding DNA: TGTGCCAGCAGTTACTATAGGGGTTTCGGTCAGCCCCAGCATTTT. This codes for CASSYYRGFGQPQHF.

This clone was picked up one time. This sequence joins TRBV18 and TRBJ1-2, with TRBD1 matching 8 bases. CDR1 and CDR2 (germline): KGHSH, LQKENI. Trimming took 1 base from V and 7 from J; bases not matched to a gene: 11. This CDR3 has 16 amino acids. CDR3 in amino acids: CASSPRAGGDSGGYTF. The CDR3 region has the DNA TGTGCCAGCTCACCACGGGCAGGGGGCGATTCAGGTGGCTACACCTTC. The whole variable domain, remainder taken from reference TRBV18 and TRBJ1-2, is NAGVMQNPRHLVRRRGQEARLRCSPMKGHSHVYWYRQLPEEGLKFMVYLQKENIIDESGMPKERFSAEFPKEGPSILRIQQVVRGDSAAYFCASSPRAGGDSGGYTFGSGTRLTVV.

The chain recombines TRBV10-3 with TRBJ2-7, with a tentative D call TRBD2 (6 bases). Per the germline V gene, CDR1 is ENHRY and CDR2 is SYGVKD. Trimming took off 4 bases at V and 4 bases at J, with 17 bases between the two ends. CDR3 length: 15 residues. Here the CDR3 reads CAISAPEGRRYEQYF. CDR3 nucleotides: TGTGCCATCAGTGCCCCTGAAGGGAGGAGGTACGAGCAGTACTTC.

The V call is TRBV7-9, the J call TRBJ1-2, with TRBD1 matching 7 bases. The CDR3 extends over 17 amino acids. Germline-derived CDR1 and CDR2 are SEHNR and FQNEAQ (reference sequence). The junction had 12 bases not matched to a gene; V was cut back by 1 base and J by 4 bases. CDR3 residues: CASSLVRGESVGYGYTF. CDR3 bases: TGTGCCAGCAGCTTAGTCAGGGGGGAAAGCGTCGGCTATGGCTACACCTTC.